Listed here are 8 T cell receptor beta chains from one sample, sequenced in a study of blood T cell repertoires in COVID-19. Repertoires were generated with immunoSEQ multiplex PCR, while TCRdb's copy carries only in-frame clones and drops some. The data show 200,000 to 250,000 clones, with about four fifths seen just once and 3% to 3.5% held by the top ten. Sequencing used PBMCs or T cells enriched from blood (not recorded which). Receptor source: a woman aged 55-69 years who had recovered from COVID-19.

The V and J genes are TRBV4-2 and TRBJ2-4; tentative D call: TRBD2 (5 bases). The V gene lost 3 bases and the J gene lost 7 bases, with 16 bases spanning the gap. Looked up from germline, CDR1 is LGHNA and CDR2 is YNFKEQ. There are 15 residues in the CDR3. CDR3 in DNA: TGTGCCAGCAGCCACAACTCAGGTCCGGGGAACATTCAGTACTTC. Amino acids: CASSHNSGPGNIQYF.

This sequence joins TRBV19 and TRBJ2-6; tentatively, D is TRBD1 (5 bases). There are 16 residues in the CDR3. Trimming stripped 5 bases from V and 0 bases from J, with 11 bases between. Germline CDR1 and CDR2: LNHDA and SQIVND (reference sequence). The CDR3 sequence: CASSQTAHSGANVLTF. The CDR3 DNA follows: TGTGCCAGTAGTCAGACAGCACACTCTGGGGCCAACGTCCTGACTTTC. The full variable domain, rest sourced from reference TRBV19 and TRBJ2-6, is DGGITQSPKYLFRKEGQNVTLSCEQNLNHDAMYWYRQDPGQGLRLIYYSQIVNDFQKGDIAEGYSVSREKKESFPLTVTSAQKNPTAFYLCASSQTAHSGANVLTFGAGSRLTVL.

The chain links TRBV13 to TRBJ2-2; no clear D. Looked up from germline, CDR1 is PRHDT and CDR2 is FYEKMQ (reference sequence). The CDR3 is 14 residues long. V gave up 5 bases and J gave up 3 bases, with 10 bases separating them. The CDR3 DNA reads as TGTGCCAGCAGCCTCTCAGGATACACCGGGGAGCTGTTTTTT. This sequence encodes CASSLSGYTGELFF.

Regarding this clone: The junction differs from germline at one of its ends, possibly a read error. The rearrangement uses TRBV5-3 and TRBJ2-7, with 14 bases identical to TRBD2. Being an ORF, TRBV5-3 has a function that is uncertain. There are 18 residues in the CDR3. CDR3 loop: CARSLGLAGALNNYEQYF. CDR3 DNA sequence: TGTGCCAGAAGTTTGGGACTAGCGGGAGCCCTAAACAATTACGAGCAGTACTTC.

This chain links TRBV5-1 with TRBJ2-3; maybe TRBD2 (5 bases). CDR1 is SGHRS, CDR2 YFSETQ, per germline. The V end was cut by 1 base, the J end by 2 bases, with 8 bases between. CDR3 length: 14 residues. CDR3 sequence (DNA): TGCGCCAGCAGCTTGTTCGGGGACACAGATACGCAGTATTTT. This translates into CASSLFGDTDTQYF.

V gene TRBV6-5 combines with J gene TRBJ1-1, with TRBD1 identical over 9 bases. With 4 bases clipped from V and 4 bases from J, the junction kept 4 bases outside the gene matches. The CDR3 extends over 14 amino acids. Germline-derived CDR1 and CDR2 are MNHEY and SVGAGI. CDR3 sequence reads: CASSWTGDFTEAFF. In nucleotides, the CDR3 is TGTGCCAGCAGTTGGACAGGGGACTTCACTGAAGCTTTCTTT.

The V and J genes are TRBV13 and TRBJ2-1; 10 bases map to TRBD2. Per germline, CDR1 PRHDT and CDR2 FYEKMQ (reference sequence). The CDR3 has 16 residues. The junction had 9 bases not matched to a gene; V was cut back by 5 bases and J by 5 bases. CDR3 protein: CASSRNPSGGHNEQFF. CDR3 nucleotide sequence: TGTGCCAGCAGCCGGAATCCTAGCGGGGGTCACAATGAGCAGTTCTTC.

The V call is TRBV11-2, the J call TRBJ2-5; 7 bases agree with TRBD1. The ends lost 4 bases at V and 5 bases at J; junction bases unmatched: 7. The CDR3 spans 14 residues. CDR1 is SGHAT and CDR2 is FQNNGV in the germline V gene. The DNA of the CDR3 is TGTGCCAGCAGCTCGACAGGGTCTTGGGAGACCCAGTACTTC. It encodes CASSSTGSWETQYF.